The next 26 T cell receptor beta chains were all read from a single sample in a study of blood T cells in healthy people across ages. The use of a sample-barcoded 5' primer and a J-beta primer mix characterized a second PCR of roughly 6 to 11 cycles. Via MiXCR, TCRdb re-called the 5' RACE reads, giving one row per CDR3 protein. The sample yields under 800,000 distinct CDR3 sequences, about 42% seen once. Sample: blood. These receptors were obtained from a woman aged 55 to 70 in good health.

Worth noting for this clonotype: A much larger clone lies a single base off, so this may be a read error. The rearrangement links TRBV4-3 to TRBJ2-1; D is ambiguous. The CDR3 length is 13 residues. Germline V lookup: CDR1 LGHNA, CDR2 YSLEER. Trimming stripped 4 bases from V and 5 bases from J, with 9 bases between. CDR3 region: CASSRAEDNEQFF. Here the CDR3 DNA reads TGCGCCAGCAGCCGAGCCGAAGACAATGAGCAGTTCTTC.

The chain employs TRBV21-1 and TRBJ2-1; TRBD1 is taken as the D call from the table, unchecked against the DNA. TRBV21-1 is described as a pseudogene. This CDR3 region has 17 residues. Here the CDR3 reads CASSKGGGSRTYNEQFF. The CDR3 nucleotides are TGTGCCAGCAGCAAAGGGGGGGGGTCAAGGACCTACAATGAGCAGTTCTTC.

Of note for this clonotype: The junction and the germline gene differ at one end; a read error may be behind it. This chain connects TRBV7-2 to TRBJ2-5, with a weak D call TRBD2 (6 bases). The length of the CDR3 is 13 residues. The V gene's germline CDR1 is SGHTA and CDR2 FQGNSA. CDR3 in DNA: TGTGCCTGCAGCAGACTAGAACAAGAGACCCAGTACTTC. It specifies CACSRLEQETQYF. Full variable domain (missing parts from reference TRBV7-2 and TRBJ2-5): GAGVSQSPSNKVTEKGKDVELRCDPISGHTALYWYRQSLGQGLEFLIYFQGNSAPDKSGLPSDRFSAERTGGSVSTLTIQRTQQEDSAVYLCACSRLEQETQYFGPGTRLLVL.

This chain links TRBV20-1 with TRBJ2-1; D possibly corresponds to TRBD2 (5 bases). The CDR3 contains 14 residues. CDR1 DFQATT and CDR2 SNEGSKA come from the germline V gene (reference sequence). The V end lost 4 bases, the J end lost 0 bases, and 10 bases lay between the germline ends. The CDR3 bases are TGCAGTGCTAACGGACTCCCCTCCTACAATGAGCAGTTCTTC. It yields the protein CSANGLPSYNEQFF.

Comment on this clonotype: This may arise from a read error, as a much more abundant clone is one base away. The CDR3: CACSYGTSSSYEQYF. The DNA for the CDR3 is TGTGCCTGCAGCTACGGGACTTCTAGCTCCTACGAGCAGTACTTC. This chain uses TRBV7-2 with TRBJ2-7; D possibly corresponds to TRBD2 (6 bases). The CDR3 length is 15 residues. Germline V gives CDR1 SGHTA, CDR2 FQGNSA. Full variable domain (rest looked up from reference TRBV7-2 and TRBJ2-7): GAGVSQSPSNKVTEKGKDVELRCDPISGHTALYWYRQSLGQGLEFLIYFQGNSAPDKSGLPSDRFSAERTGGSVSTLTIQRTQQEDSAVYLCACSYGTSSSYEQYFGPGTRLTVT.

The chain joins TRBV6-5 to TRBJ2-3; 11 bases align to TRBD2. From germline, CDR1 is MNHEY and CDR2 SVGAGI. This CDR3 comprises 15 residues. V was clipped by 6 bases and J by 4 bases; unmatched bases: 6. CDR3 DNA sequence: TGTGCCAGCAGAACTAGCGGGAGAAAGCCAGATACGCAGTATTTT. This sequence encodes CASRTSGRKPDTQYF.

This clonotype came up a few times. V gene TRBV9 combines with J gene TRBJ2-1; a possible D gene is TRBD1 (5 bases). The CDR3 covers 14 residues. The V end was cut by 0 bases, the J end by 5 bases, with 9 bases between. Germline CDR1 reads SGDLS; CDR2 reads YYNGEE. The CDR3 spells CASSVAGLDNEQFF. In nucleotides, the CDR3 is TGTGCCAGCAGCGTAGCAGGGTTGGACAATGAGCAGTTCTTC.

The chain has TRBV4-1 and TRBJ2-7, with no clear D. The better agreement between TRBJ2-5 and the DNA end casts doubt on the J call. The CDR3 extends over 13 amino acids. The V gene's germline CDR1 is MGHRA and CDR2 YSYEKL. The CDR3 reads CASSQGVPETQYF. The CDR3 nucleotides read TGCGCCAGCAGCCAAGGGGTCCCAGAGACCCAGTACTTC.

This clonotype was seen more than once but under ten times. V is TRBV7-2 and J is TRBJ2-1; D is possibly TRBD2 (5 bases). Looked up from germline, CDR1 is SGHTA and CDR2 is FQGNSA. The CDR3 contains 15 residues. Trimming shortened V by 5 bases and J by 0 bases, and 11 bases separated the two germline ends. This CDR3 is CASSISASSYNEQFF. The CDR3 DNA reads TGTGCCAGCAGCATTAGCGCCAGCTCCTACAATGAGCAGTTCTTC. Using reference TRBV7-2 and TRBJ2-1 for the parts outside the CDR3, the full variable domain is GAGVSQSPSNKVTEKGKDVELRCDPISGHTALYWYRQSLGQGLEFLIYFQGNSAPDKSGLPSDRFSAERTGGSVSTLTIQRTQQEDSAVYLCASSISASSYNEQFFGPGTRLTVL.

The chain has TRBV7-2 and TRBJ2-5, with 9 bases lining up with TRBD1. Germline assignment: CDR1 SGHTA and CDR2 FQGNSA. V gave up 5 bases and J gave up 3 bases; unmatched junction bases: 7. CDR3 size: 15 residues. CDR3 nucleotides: TGTGCCAGCAGCCCGGACAGGGGAGGGGAAGAGACCCAGTACTTC. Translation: CASSPDRGGEETQYF. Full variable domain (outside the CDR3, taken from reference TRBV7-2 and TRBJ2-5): GAGVSQSPSNKVTEKGKDVELRCDPISGHTALYWYRQSLGQGLEFLIYFQGNSAPDKSGLPSDRFSAERTGGSVSTLTIQRTQQEDSAVYLCASSPDRGGEETQYFGPGTRLLVL.

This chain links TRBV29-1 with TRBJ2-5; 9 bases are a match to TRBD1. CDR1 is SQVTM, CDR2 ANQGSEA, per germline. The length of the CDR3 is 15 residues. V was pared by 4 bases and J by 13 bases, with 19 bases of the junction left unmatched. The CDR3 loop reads CSVVARDRAEDGWYF. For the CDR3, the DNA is TGCAGCGTTGTAGCAAGGGACAGGGCTGAAGATGGGTGGTACTTC.

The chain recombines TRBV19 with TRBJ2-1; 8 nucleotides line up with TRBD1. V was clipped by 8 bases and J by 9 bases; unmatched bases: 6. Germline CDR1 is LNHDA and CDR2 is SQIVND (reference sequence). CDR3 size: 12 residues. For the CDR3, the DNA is TGTGCCAGTCTAGACAGGGGCGTTGAGCAGTTCTTC. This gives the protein CASLDRGVEQFF.

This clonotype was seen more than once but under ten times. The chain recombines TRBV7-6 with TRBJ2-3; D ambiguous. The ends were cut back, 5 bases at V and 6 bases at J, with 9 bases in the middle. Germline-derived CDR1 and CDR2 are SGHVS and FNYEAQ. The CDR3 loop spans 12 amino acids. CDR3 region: CASSAVLDTQYF. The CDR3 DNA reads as TGTGCCAGCAGCGCGGTCTTGGATACGCAGTATTTT. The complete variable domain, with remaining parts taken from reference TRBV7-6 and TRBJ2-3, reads GAGVSQSPRYKVTKRGQDVALRCDPISGHVSLYWYRQALGQGPEFLTYFNYEAQQDKSGLPNDRFSAERPEGSISTLTIQRTEQRDSAMYRCASSAVLDTQYFGPGTRLTVL.

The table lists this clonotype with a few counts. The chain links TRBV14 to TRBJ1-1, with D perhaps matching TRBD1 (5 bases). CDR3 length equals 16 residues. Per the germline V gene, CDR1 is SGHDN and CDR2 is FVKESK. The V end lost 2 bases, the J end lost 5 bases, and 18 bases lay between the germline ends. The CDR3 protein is CASSQRHRGEGTEAFF. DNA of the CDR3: TGTGCCAGCAGCCAACGCCACCGGGGAGAGGGGACTGAAGCTTTCTTT.

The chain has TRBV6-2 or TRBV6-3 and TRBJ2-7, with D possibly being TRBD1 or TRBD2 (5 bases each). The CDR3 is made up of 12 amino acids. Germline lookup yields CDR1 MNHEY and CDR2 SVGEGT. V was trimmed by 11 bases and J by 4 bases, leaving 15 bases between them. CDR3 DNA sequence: TGTGCCGGCACTCCAGGGACGTACGAGCAGTACTTC. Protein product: CAGTPGTYEQYF.

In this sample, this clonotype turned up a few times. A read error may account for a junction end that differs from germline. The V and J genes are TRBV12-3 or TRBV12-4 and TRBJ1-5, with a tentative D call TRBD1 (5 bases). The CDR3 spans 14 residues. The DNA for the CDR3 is TGTGCCAGTAGTTTAGGTGGTGGGGGTCAGCCCCGGCATTTT. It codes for CASSLGGGGQPRHF.

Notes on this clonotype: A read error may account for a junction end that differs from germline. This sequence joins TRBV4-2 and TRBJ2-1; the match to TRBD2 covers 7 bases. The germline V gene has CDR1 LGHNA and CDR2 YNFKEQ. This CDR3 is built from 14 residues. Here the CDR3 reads CASSLSGSYNGQFF. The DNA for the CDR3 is TGTGCCAGCAGCCTTAGCGGGTCCTACAATGGGCAGTTCTTC.

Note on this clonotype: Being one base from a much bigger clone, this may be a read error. Written as DNA, the CDR3 is TGCGCCAGCAGCTTGGAGTCAGGGATCGATGAGCAGTACTTC. Amino acids: CASSLESGIDEQYF. The chain is built from TRBV5-1 and TRBJ2-7; D may be TRBD1 (5 bases). The CDR3 contains 14 residues. Germline V gene data show CDR1 as SGHRS and CDR2 as YFSETQ. Trimming removed 0 bases at V and 7 bases at J, with 14 bases between.

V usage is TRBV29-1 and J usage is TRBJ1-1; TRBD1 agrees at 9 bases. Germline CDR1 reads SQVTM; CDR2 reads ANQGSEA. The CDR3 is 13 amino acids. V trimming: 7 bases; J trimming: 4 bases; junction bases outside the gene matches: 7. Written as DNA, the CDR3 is TGCAGCGGCAACAGGGGGCGGGTCACTGAAGCTTTCTTT. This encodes CSGNRGRVTEAFF.

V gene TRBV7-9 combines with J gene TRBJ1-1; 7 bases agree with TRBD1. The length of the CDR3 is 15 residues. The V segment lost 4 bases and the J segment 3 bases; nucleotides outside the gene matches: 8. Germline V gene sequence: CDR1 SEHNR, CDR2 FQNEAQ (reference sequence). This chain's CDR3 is CASSSRDSYYTEAFF. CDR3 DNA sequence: TGTGCCAGCAGCTCCCGGGACAGTTATTACACTGAAGCTTTCTTT.

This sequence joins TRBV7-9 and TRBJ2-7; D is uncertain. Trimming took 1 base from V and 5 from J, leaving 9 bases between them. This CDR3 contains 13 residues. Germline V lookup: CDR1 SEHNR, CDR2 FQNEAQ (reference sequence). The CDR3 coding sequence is TGTGCCAGCAGCTTAGACCTGGGAAACGAGCAGTACTTC. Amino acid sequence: CASSLDLGNEQYF.

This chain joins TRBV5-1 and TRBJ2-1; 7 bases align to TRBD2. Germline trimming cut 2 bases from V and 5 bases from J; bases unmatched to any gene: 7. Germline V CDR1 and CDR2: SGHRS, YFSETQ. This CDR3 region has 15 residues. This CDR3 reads CASSFYLADHNEQFF. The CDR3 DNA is TGCGCCAGCAGCTTCTACCTAGCGGACCACAATGAGCAGTTCTTC.

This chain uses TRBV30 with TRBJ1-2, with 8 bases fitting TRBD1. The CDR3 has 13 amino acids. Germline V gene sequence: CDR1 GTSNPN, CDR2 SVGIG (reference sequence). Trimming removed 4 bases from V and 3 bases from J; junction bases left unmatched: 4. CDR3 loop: CAWKGQGDYGYTF. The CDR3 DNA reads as TGTGCCTGGAAAGGACAGGGAGACTATGGCTACACCTTC.

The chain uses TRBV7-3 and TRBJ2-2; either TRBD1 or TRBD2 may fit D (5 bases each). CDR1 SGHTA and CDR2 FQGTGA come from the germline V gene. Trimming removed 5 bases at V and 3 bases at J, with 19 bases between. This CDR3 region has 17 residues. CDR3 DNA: TGTGCCAGCAGCCTAGGCAGTGGGGGAGCGCACACCGGGGAGCTGTTTTTT. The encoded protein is CASSLGSGGAHTGELFF.

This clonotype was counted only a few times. The CDR3 nucleotides read TGTGCCAGCAGCCACCCAACAGCTCCGAACACTGAAGCTTTCTTT. It codes for CASSHPTAPNTEAFF. V usage is TRBV6-6 and J usage is TRBJ1-1; no clear D gene. Germline V CDR1 and CDR2: MNHNY, SVGAGI (reference sequence). V lost 6 bases and J lost 1, with 15 bases in between. There are 15 residues in the CDR3.

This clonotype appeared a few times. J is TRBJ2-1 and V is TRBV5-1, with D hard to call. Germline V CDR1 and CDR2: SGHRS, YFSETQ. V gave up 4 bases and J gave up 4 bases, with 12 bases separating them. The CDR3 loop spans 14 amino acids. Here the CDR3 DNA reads TGCGCCAGCAGCCCCGAGGCGGTATACAATGAGCAGTTCTTC. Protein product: CASSPEAVYNEQFF.